The T cell receptor (beta chain) under discussion was sequenced for a study of response to subunit inactivated influenza vaccine. Findings and limits, study-wide: Few new T cells, the authors suggested, are recruited by each seasonal influenza vaccination.

MiXCR, applied by TCRdb to the RT-PCR reads, yields one record per CDR3 protein. In the table there are around 530,000 distinct CDR3 sequences, approximately 17% of which are singletons. Germline lookup yields CDR1 SGHAT and CDR2 FQNNGV. V dropped 0 bases and J dropped 2; count of bases not matched to a gene: 4. This CDR3 spans 15 amino acids. Regarding this clonotype: The antigen is not known.

Source: CD4+ T cells sorted from PBMCs, taken about 23 months after vaccination. The chain has TRBV11-2 and TRBJ2-7; 7 nucleotides align to TRBD2. The TCR originated in a man aged 50-75 years who received an inactivated influenza vaccine. CDR3 DNA sequence: TGTGCCAGCAGCTTAGAAGGACTAGTTACCTACGAGCAGTACTTC. Translation: CASSLEGLVTYEQYF.